This TCR beta chain was captured by sequencing in a study of cytomegalovirus exposure and HLA in healthy donors. The PCR contained 60 Vbeta and 13 Jbeta primers. The data were produced by immunoSEQ multiplex PCR, yet TCRdb's version contains in-frame clones alone and is incomplete. Here the sample spans roughly 120,000 clones, about 76% being singletons. There are 18 residues in the CDR3. Trimming took 1 base from V and 2 from J, leaving 21 bases between them. CDR1 is MNHEY, CDR2 SMNVEV, per germline (reference sequence). The source of this sequence is a woman aged 40-49 years in good health and CMV-seronegative. The V and J genes are TRBV27 and TRBJ2-7, with D maybe TRBD1 (6 bases). Specimen: PBMCs. CDR3 nucleotides: TGTGCCAGCAGTTTATTTCCGTTTTTTCGGGACAATGCCTACGAGCAGTACTTC. Protein: CASSLFPFFRDNAYEQYF.